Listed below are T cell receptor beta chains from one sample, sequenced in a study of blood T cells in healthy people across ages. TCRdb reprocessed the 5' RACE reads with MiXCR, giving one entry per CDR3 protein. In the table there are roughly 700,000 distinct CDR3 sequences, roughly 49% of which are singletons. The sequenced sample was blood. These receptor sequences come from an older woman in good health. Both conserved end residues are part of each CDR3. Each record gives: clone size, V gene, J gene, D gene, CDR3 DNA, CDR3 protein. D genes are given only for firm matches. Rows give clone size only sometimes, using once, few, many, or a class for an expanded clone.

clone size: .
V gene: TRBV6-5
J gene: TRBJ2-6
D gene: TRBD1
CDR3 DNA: TGTGCCAGCAGTAACAGGGGTGCTGGGGCCAACGTCCTGACTTTC
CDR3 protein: CASSNRGAGANVLTF

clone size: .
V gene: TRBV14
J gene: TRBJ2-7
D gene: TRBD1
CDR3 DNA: TGTGCCAGCAGCCAAGATGCCAAGGGGCCCGGGACAGGAGTCTACGAGCAGTACTTC
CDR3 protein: CASSQDAKGPGTGVYEQYF

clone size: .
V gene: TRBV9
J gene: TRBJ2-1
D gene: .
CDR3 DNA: TGTGCCAGCAGCTCGGGGCGGGCGTCCATATACGAGCAGTTCTTC
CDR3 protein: CASSSGRASIYEQFF

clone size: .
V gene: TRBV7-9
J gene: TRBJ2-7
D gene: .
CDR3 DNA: TGTGCCAGCAGGAGGAAAGAGGGTACCTACGAGCAGTACTTC
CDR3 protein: CASRRKEGTYEQYF

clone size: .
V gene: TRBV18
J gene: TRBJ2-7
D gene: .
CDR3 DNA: TGTGCCAGCTCACCGGAGTTGGCCACCTACGAGCAGTACTTC
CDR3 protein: CASSPELATYEQYF

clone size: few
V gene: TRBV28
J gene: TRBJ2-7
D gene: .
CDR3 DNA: TGTGCCAGCAGTTTATGGTCGGCGAGCTCCTACGAGCAGTACTTC
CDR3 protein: CASSLWSASSYEQYF

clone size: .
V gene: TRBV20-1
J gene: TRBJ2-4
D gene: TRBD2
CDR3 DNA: TGCAGTGCTGGTGCGGGGGGATACATTCAGTACTTC
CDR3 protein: CSAGAGGYIQYF

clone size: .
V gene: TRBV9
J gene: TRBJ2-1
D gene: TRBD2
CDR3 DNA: TGTGCCAGCAGCGTAGGGGGACTAGCAGACAATGAGCAGTTCTTC
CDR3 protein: CASSVGGLADNEQFF

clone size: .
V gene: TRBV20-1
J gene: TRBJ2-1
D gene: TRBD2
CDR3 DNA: TGCAGTGCTAGGAAAACTAGCGGGATTGACAATGAGCAGTTCTTC
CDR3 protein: CSARKTSGIDNEQFF

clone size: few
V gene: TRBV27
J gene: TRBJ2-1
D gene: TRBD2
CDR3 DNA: TGTGCCAGCAGTTTATCGATCGGGGCTAGCGGTTACAATGAGCAGTTCTTC
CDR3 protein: CASSLSIGASGYNEQFF

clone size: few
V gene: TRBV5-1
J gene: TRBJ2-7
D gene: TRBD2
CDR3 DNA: TGCGCCAGCAGCTTTAGCGGGAGATCCTACGAGCAGTACTTC
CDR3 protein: CASSFSGRSYEQYF

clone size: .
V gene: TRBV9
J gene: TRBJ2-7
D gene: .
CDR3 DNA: TGTGCCAGCAGCGTAGGACAGGACTACGAGCAGTACTTC
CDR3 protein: CASSVGQDYEQYF

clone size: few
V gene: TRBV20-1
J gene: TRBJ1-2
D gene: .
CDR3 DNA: TGCAGGGCCAGGCAGGCTTATGGCTACACCTTC
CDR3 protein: CRARQAYGYTF

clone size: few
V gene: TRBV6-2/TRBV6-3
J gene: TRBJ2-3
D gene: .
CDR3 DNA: TGTGCCAGCAGTTACGGGGAGCCCCTGGATACGCAGTATTTT
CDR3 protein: CASSYGEPLDTQYF

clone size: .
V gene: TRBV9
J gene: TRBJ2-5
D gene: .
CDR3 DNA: TGTGCCAGCAGCGTAGATCCCAGGGGAGAGACCCAGTACTTC
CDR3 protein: CASSVDPRGETQYF

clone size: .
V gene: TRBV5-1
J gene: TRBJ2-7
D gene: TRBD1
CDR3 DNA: TGCGCCAGCAGCTTCGCTCCCGGGACAGGGGACTCCTACGAGCAGTACTTC
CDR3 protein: CASSFAPGTGDSYEQYF

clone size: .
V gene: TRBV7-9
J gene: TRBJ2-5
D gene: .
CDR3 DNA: TGTGCCAGAAGCTCTCACGGGGAGACCCAGTACTTC
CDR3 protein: CARSSHGETQYF

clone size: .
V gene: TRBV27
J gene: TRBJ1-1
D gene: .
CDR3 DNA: TGTGCCAGCAGTTCCTACCTGAACACTGAAGCTTTCTTT
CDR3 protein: CASSSYLNTEAFF

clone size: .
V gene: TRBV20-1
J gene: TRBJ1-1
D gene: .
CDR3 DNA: TGCAGTGCTAGAGATAGGAGGGGGGCTTTCTTT
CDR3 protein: CSARDRRGAFF

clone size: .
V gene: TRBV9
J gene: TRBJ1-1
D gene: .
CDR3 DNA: TGTGCCAGCAGCCCAGGAGGATTGATAACCGCTTTCTTT
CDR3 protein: CASSPGGLITAFF

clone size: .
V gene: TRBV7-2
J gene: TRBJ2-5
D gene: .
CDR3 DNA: TGTGCCAGCAGCCTTGGGTGGGGGGTTGGGGAGACCCAGTACTTC
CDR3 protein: CASSLGWGVGETQYF

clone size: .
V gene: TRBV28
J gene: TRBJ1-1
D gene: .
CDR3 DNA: TGTGCCAGCAGTTTAATCAGCTGGGACAATGAAGCTTTCTTT
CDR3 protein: CASSLISWDNEAFF

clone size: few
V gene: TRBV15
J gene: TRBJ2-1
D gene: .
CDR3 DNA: TGTGCCACCAGCAGAGAACTAGCCCGGGCTGGCAATGAGCAGTTCTTC
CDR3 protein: CATSRELARAGNEQFF

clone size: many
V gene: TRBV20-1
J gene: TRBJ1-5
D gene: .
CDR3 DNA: TGCAGTGCCGGAAGGAACCACAATCAGCCCCAGCATTTT
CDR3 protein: CSAGRNHNQPQHF

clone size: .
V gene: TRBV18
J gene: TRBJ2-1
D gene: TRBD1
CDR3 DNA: TGTGCCAGCTCCACGGGACAGGGCTACAATGAGCAGTTCTTC
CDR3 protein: CASSTGQGYNEQFF

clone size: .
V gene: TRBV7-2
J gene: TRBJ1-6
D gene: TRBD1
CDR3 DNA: TGTGCCAGCAGCTTAGTAGGGGAAGGGACAGGGACCGTAGGAAATTCACCCCTCCACTTT
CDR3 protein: CASSLVGEGTGTVGNSPLHF

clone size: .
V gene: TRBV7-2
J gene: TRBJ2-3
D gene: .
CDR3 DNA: TGTGCCAGCAGCCCCATCCGTAGCACAGATACGCAGTATTTT
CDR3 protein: CASSPIRSTDTQYF

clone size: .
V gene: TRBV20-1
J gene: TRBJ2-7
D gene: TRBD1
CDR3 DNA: TGCGGTGCTAGAGAGGACAGGGGCCACGAGCAGTACTTC
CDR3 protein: CGAREDRGHEQYF

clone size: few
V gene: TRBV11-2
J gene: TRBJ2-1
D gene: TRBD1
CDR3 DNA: TGTGCCAGCAGTTTTTCAGGTGGACAGGGTTTCAATGAGCAGTTCTTC
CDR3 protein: CASSFSGGQGFNEQFF

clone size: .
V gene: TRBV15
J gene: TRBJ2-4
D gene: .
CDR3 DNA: TGTGCCACCAGCAGAGATATGGGGGACCTCGTACTAGCCAAAAACATTCAGTACTTC
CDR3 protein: CATSRDMGDLVLAKNIQYF

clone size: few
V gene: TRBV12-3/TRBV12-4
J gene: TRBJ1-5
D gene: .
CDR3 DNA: TGTGCCAGCAGCACAGGACAAGAACAGCCCCAGCATTTT
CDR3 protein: CASSTGQEQPQHF

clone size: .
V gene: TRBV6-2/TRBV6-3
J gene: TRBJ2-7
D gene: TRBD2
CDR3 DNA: TGTGCCAGCATCGTAGCGGGAGGATTGGGGGAGCAGTACTTC
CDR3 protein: CASIVAGGLGEQYF

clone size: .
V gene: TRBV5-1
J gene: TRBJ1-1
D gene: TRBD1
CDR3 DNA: TGCGCCAGCAGCGATTGGGACAGGGCATCGAACACTGGAGCTTTCTTT
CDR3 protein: CASSDWDRASNTGAFF

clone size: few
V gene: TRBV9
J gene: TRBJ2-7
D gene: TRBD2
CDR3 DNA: TGTGCCAGCAGCGTAGCTGGGACTAGCGGAGAGCAGTACTTC
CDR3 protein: CASSVAGTSGEQYF

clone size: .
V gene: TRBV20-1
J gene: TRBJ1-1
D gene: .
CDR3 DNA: TGCAGTGCTAGAGATGAGGGCAGGGGAGGAGTTTTGAACACTGAAGCTTTCTTT
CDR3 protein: CSARDEGRGGVLNTEAFF

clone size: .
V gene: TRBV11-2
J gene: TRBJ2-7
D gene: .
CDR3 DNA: TGTGCCAGCAGTGCGGACATGCTCCGTTCCGAGCAGTACTTC
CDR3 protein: CASSADMLRSEQYF

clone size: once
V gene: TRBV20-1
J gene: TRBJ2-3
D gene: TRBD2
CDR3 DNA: TGCAGTGCCCCAGATTTTAGCGGGGGCACAGATACGCAGTATTTT
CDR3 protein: CSAPDFSGGTDTQYF

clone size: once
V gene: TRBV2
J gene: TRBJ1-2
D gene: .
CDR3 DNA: TGTGCCAGCAGTGAGCAGGGGCCCCAAGGTGGCTACACCTTC
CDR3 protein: CASSEQGPQGGYTF

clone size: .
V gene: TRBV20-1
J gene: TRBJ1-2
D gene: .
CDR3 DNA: TGCAGGGCCGGGGAATATGGCTACACCTTC
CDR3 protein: CRAGEYGYTF